A selection of T cell receptor beta chains follows, all from one sample in a study of tumor-infiltrating lymphocytes in oesophageal squamous cell carcinoma. Via MiXCR, TCRdb re-called the PCR reads, giving one row per CDR3 protein. The sample includes 15,000 to 20,000 distinct CDR3 sequences, roughly 53% seen only once; the top ten take 23%. The specimen was esophageal tumor tissue. The receptors were sampled from a male donor with esophageal squamous cell carcinoma. Each CDR3 is given with its conserved first and last residue. The D gene is left open where the match is weak. Clone size is given for some rows only: seen once, a few or many times, or a class if the clone is expanded.

DNA	CDR3	size	D	V	J
TGTGCCAGCAGCTTAAGCCGACTGAACACTGAAGCTTTCTTT	CASSLSRLNTEAFF	medium-sized	NA	TRBV11-2	TRBJ1-1
TGCGCCAGCAGCCAAGATACTAGCGGGGGTTACAATGAGCAGTACTTC	CASSQDTSGGYNEQYF	many	TRBD2	TRBV4-3	TRBJ2-5
TGTGCCAGCAGCTTAGGGCAGGGGAACTATGGCTACACCTTC	CASSLGQGNYGYTF	NA	NA	TRBV7-8	TRBJ1-2
TGTGCCAGCAGTTTATGGACAGGGCGGGGTAACTATGGCTACACCTTC	CASSLWTGRGNYGYTF	NA	TRBD1	TRBV28	TRBJ1-2
TGTGCCAGCAGCGCCGGGACAGGGGGATACGATGAGCAGTACTTC	CASSAGTGGYDEQYF	NA	TRBD1	TRBV7-6	TRBJ2-7
TGTGCCAGCAGCCAAACGAGACTTCAAAGAAACAATGAGCAGTTCTTC	CASSQTRLQRNNEQFF	many	NA	TRBV3-1	TRBJ2-1
TGTGCCAGCAGCCTAAGCGGGGGGACTCAGCCCCAGCATTTT	CASSLSGGTQPQHF	NA	NA	TRBV9	TRBJ1-5
TGTGCCAGCAGCTTAAGTAAGGGGGAGACCAATGAGCAGTTCTTC	CASSLSKGETNEQFF	few	NA	TRBV7-2	TRBJ2-1
TGTGCCAGCAGTCTACGCCGGGGGGCACCCCAGGGAGGCCAGTACTTC	CASSLRRGAPQGGQYF	NA	NA	TRBV7-2	TRBJ2-5
TGTGCCAGCAGCTTGGGAGGACCGGGACAGGCTAATTCACCCCTCCACTTT	CASSLGGPGQANSPLHF	many	TRBD1	TRBV5-4	TRBJ1-6
TGCGCCAGCAGTGACACAGGGGGTGGAAACACCATATATTTT	CASSDTGGGNTIYF	many	TRBD1	TRBV10-2	TRBJ1-3
TGTGCCACTCGAGAGGGGCGGGGGGCGGGCTACAATGAGCAGTACTTC	CATREGRGAGYNEQYF	NA	TRBD2	TRBV7-9	TRBJ2-7
TGTGCCAGCTTGGACCTCGGGTCCTACGAGCAGTACTTC	CASLDLGSYEQYF	once	NA	TRBV7-6	TRBJ2-7
TGTGCCAGCAGCTTAGAGCTCGGGAGGAGTGGCTACACCTTC	CASSLELGRSGYTF	many	NA	TRBV7-8	TRBJ1-2
TGTGCCAGCAGCCCGGGACAGGCTAAGGGCTACACCTTC	CASSPGQAKGYTF	medium-sized	TRBD1	TRBV7-3	TRBJ1-2
TGCGCCAGCAGCTTGGAGGGGGGGAGCGAAAAACTGTTTTTT	CASSLEGGSEKLFF	once	NA	TRBV5-1	TRBJ1-4
TGTGCCAGCAGTTTATGGCTGGCGAATGAGCAGTTCTTC	CASSLWLANEQFF	medium-sized	NA	TRBV28	TRBJ2-1
TGTGCCAGCAGCTTAAAAGCGTACGAGCAGTACTTC	CASSLKAYEQYF	NA	NA	TRBV7-3	TRBJ2-7
TGCAGTGCTAGAGGAGGCAATGAGCAGTTCTTC	CSARGGNEQFF	few	NA	TRBV20-1	TRBJ2-1
TGTGCCAGCAGTTCGGGGCAGTTGCAAGAGACCCAGTACTTC	CASSSGQLQETQYF	medium-sized	NA	TRBV6-1	TRBJ2-5
TGTGCCAGTGCGATAGCGGGGTCCTCCTACGAGCAGTACTTC	CASAIAGSSYEQYF	NA	TRBD2	TRBV28	TRBJ2-7
TGTGCCAGCAGATCGGACAGCTACGAGCAGTACTTC	CASRSDSYEQYF	NA	NA	TRBV7-1	TRBJ2-7
TGTGCCAGCAGCTTAAGACCCCTCATAGTCCCCGACAGGACCGGGGAGCTGTTTTTT	CASSLRPLIVPDRTGELFF	NA	NA	TRBV7-3	TRBJ2-2
TGTGCCAGCAGCTTTGGACTAGCGGGAGGGGGTGAGCAGTTCTTC	CASSFGLAGGGEQFF	NA	TRBD2	TRBV7-2	TRBJ2-1
TGCGCCAGCAGCTTCGGCGGGACGAGCACAGATACGCAGTATTTT	CASSFGGTSTDTQYF	many	NA	TRBV5-1	TRBJ2-3
TGTGCCAGCAGCTTTAAGGGGTTTTCACCCCTCCACTTT	CASSFKGFSPLHF	many	NA	TRBV6-1	TRBJ1-6
TGTGCCAGCAGCCCTCACACAGGGAACTATGGCTACACCTTC	CASSPHTGNYGYTF	NA	NA	TRBV7-8	TRBJ1-2
TGTGCCAGCAGCCAAGTCGCCGGGACAGAAAGCAATCAGCCCCAGCATTTT	CASSQVAGTESNQPQHF	many	TRBD1	TRBV4-2	TRBJ1-5
TGTGCCAGCATCAAAGATCCGGGACTAGCTAAGCAGTACTTC	CASIKDPGLAKQYF	NA	TRBD2	TRBV6-8	TRBJ2-5
TGTGCCAGCAGTGAACTAGCGGCTTCCTACAATGAGCAGTACTTC	CASSELAASYNEQYF	medium-sized	TRBD2	TRBV7-6	TRBJ2-5
TGTGCCAGCAGCGAGGGACAGGGGGGCGAAAAACTGTTTTTT	CASSEGQGGEKLFF	NA	TRBD1	TRBV7-6	TRBJ1-4
TGTGCCAGCAGCACCCATCTCTCCCAGGGAGAGACCCAGTACTTC	CASSTHLSQGETQYF	few	NA	TRBV7-2	TRBJ2-5
TGTGCCAGCAGTCGCCCTAGCGGGAGGGCCAATGAGCAGTTCTTC	CASSRPSGRANEQFF	NA	TRBD2	TRBV6-1	TRBJ2-1
TGTGCCAGCAGCTTAGCGGTAGGGGACAGGGGTAACGACGAGCAGTACTTC	CASSLAVGDRGNDEQYF	NA	TRBD1	TRBV7-6	TRBJ2-7
TGTGCCAGCACCCCAGGGTGGGCAGGGGAAGGGTCCTACAATGAGCAGTTCTTC	CASTPGWAGEGSYNEQFF	NA	NA	TRBV27	TRBJ2-1
TGTGCCAGCAGCTTAGCCCCCGGACTAGCGGGAGGTGCTAGCACAGATACGCAGTATTTT	CASSLAPGLAGGASTDTQYF	few	TRBD2	TRBV7-2	TRBJ2-3
TGTGCCATCAGTGAGTCGGAACGAAATCAGCCCCAGCATTTT	CAISESERNQPQHF	NA	NA	TRBV10-3	TRBJ1-5
TGTGCCAGCAGCTTAGTGACTAGTCCCTACAATGAGCAGTTCTTC	CASSLVTSPYNEQFF	few	NA	TRBV7-8	TRBJ2-1
TGTGCCAGCAGCTTATCCGGGACTAGCGGGGGGGAGCAGTTCTTC	CASSLSGTSGGEQFF	once	TRBD2	TRBV7-2	TRBJ2-1
TGTGCCAGCAGCCCTACTAGCGGGAGGGGGAATGAGCAGTTCTTC	CASSPTSGRGNEQFF	NA	TRBD2	TRBV11-2	TRBJ2-1
TGTGCCAGCATCCCCTTGGGAAGGAGCACAGATACGCAGTACTTC	CASIPLGRSTDTQYF	NA	NA	TRBV7-2	TRBJ2-7
TGTGCCAGCAGTTTCTTAGGTTCCTCTGGAAACACCATATATTTT	CASSFLGSSGNTIYF	many	NA	TRBV28	TRBJ1-3
TGTGCCAGCAGCCGGGACAGGGGTTTAGAGACCCAGTACTTC	CASSRDRGLETQYF	medium-sized	TRBD1	TRBV7-2	TRBJ2-5
TGTGCCAGCAGCTTAACCCAGGGTAGCACCGGGGAGCTGTTTTTT	CASSLTQGSTGELFF	NA	NA	TRBV7-3	TRBJ2-2
TGCGCCAGCAGTACTGCCACCGGACAGGGGGCATATGGCTACACCTTC	CASSTATGQGAYGYTF	many	TRBD1	TRBV10-2	TRBJ1-2
TGTGCCACCAGTGATACGACAGGGGGCGCCTTTGGCACAGATACGCAGTATTTT	CATSDTTGGAFGTDTQYF	NA	TRBD1	TRBV24-1	TRBJ2-3